Sequencing of this T cell receptor beta chain was carried out in a study of tumor-infiltrating lymphocytes in primary liver carcinoma. As concerns this clonotype: The junction departs from the called germline gene at one end, perhaps through a read error.

The study extracted blood RNA from unsorted whole blood and also extracted germline DNA. The CDR3 covers 13 residues. Germline assignment: CDR1 MGHRA and CDR2 YSYEKL. A constant-region primer primed TCR beta cDNA synthesis from about 0.45 ug of total RNA. Sequencing libraries for TCR beta derived from three nested multiplex PCR rounds that used slightly modified ARM-PCR. Primers for the first two PCR rounds were TRBV1-TRBV30 forward primers and a C-beta reverse primer (roughly 10 cycles per round). TCRdb used MiXCR to reprocess the multiplex PCR reads, holding one entry per CDR3 protein. The sample has about 320,000 distinct CDR3 sequences; approximately 60% are singletons.

This TCR was sampled from a middle-aged man with primary liver carcinoma and hepatitis B virus infection. What was sequenced was peripheral blood. The gene calls are TRBV4-1 and TRBJ1-6; tentative D call: TRBD1 (5 bases). The CDR3 loop is CAGSQGTNSPLHF. The CDR3 DNA reads TGCGCCGGCAGCCAAGGGACTAATTCACCCCTCCACTTT.